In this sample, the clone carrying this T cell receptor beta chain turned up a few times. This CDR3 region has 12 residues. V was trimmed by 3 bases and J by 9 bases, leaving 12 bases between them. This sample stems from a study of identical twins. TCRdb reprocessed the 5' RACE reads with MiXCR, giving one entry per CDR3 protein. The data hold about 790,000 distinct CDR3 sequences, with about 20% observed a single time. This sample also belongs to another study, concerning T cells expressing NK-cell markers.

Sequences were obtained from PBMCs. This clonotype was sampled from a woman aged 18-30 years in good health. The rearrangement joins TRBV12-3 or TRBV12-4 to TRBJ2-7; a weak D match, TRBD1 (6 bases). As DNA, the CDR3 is TGTGCCAGCAGTTTTCAGGGGCAGAGGCAGTACTTC. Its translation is CASSFQGQRQYF.